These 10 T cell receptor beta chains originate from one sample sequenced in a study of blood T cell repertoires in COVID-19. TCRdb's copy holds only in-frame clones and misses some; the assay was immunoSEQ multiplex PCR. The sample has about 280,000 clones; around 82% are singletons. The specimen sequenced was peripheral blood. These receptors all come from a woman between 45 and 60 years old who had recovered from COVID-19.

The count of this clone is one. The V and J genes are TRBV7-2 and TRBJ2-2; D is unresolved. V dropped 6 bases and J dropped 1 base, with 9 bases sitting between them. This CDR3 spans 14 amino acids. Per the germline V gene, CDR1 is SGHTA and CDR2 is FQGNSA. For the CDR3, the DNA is TGTGCCAGCAGTCTATCTAAGAACACCGGGGAGCTGTTTTTT. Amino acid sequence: CASSLSKNTGELFF.

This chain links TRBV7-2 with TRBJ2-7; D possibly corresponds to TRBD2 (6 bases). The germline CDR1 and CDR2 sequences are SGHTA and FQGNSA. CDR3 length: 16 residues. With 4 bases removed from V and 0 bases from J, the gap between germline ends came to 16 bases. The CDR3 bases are TGTGCCAGCAGCTCTCAACGGGGGATCAGCTCCTACGAGCAGTACTTC. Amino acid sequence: CASSSQRGISSYEQYF.

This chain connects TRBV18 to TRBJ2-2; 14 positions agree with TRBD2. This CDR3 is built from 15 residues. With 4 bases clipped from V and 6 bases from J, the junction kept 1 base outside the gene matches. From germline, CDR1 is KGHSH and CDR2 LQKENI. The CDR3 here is CASSRTSGRPGELFF. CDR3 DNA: TGTGCCAGCTCACGGACTAGCGGGAGGCCCGGGGAGCTGTTTTTT.

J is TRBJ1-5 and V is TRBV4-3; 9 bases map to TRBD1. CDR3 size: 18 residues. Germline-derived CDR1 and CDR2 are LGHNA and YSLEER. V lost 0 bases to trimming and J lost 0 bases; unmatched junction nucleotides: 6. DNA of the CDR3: TGCGCCAGCAGCCAAGATGGAGCGGGACAGGGTAGCAATCAGCCCCAGCATTTT. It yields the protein CASSQDGAGQGSNQPQHF.

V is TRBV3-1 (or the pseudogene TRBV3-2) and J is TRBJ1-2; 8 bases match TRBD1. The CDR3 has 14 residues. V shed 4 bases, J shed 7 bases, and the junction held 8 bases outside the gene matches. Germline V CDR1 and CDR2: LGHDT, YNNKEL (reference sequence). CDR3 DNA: TGTGCCAGCAGCCGGGACAGGATACTCAGTGGCTACACCTTC. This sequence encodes CASSRDRILSGYTF.

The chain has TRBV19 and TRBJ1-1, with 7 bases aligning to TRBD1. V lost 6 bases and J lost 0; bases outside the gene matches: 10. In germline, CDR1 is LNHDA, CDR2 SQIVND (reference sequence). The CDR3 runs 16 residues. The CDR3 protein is CASRPVDRVMNTEAFF. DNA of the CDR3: TGTGCCAGTAGACCGGTTGACAGGGTCATGAACACTGAAGCTTTCTTT.

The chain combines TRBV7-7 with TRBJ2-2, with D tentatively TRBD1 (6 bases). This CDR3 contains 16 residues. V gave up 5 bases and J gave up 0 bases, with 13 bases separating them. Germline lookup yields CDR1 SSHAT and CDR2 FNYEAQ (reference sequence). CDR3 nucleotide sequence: TGTGCCAGCAGCAGAGCAACAGGGTCGAACACCGGGGAGCTGTTTTTT. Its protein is CASSRATGSNTGELFF.

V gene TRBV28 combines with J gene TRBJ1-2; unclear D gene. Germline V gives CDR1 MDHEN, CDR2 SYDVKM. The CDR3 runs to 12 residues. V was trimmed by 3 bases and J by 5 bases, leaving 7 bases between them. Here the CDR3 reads CASSFLRYGYTF. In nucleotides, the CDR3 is TGTGCCAGCAGTTTTTTACGGTATGGCTACACCTTC.

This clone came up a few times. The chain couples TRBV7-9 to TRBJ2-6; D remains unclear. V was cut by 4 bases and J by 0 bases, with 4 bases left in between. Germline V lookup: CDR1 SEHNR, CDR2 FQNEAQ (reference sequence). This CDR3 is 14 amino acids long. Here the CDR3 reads CASSSNSGANVLTF. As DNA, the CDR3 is TGTGCCAGCAGCTCAAACTCTGGGGCCAACGTCCTGACTTTC.

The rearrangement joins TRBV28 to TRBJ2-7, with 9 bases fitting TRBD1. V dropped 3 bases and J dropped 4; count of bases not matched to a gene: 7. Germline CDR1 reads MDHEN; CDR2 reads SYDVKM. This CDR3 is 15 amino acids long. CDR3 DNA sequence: TGTGCCAGCAGTTTGTCCCCGGGACAGGGTTACGAGCAGTACTTC. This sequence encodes CASSLSPGQGYEQYF.